These T cell receptor beta chains were read from a single sample in a study of cytomegalovirus exposure and HLA in healthy donors. The protocol was immunoSEQ multiplex PCR, while the TCRdb copy is restricted to in-frame clones and leaves out a portion. Among some 150,000 clones listed, roughly 81% were seen once. Sequencing used PBMCs. These receptors originate from a woman younger than 30 in good health and CMV-seropositive. The CDR3 runs from the conserved cysteine through the conserved F or W. A D gene is named only where the DNA matches it firmly. Rows give clone size only sometimes, using once, few, many, or a class for an expanded clone.

clone size	D gene	V gene	J gene	CDR3 protein	CDR3 DNA
few	TRBD1	TRBV4-1	TRBJ2-1	CASSQGQGLWNEQFF	TGCGCCAGCAGCCAAGGACAGGGTTTATGGAATGAGCAGTTCTTC
NA	NA	TRBV12-5	TRBJ1-5	CASGLGHNQPQHF	TGTGCTAGTGGTTTGGGACACAATCAGCCCCAGCATTTT
NA	NA	TRBV18	TRBJ2-1	CASSPRRLSSYNEQFF	TGTGCCAGCTCACCACGGCGGCTTAGCTCCTACAATGAGCAGTTCTTC
NA	NA	TRBV7-9	TRBJ1-2	CASSPGGDYGYTF	TGTGCCAGCAGTCCCGGAGGAGACTATGGCTACACCTTC
NA	TRBD1	TRBV28	TRBJ2-7	CASSLWGQGTYEQYF	TGTGCCAGCAGTTTGTGGGGACAGGGGACTTACGAGCAGTACTTC
NA	NA	TRBV9	TRBJ2-7	CASSVAPIDRPYEQYF	TGTGCCAGCAGCGTAGCTCCCATCGACAGGCCCTACGAGCAGTACTTC
NA	TRBD2	TRBV2	TRBJ2-5	CAKGLANLQETQYF	TGTGCCAAGGGACTAGCGAATTTACAAGAGACCCAGTACTTC
once	TRBD1	TRBV6-1	TRBJ2-7	CASSVGVGTGAYEQYF	TGTGCCAGCAGTGTGGGGGTAGGGACAGGGGCCTACGAGCAGTACTTC
NA	TRBD2	TRBV5-1	TRBJ2-3	CATRLAGGRTDTQYF	TGCGCCACCCGACTAGCGGGGGGGCGAACAGATACGCAGTATTTT
few	TRBD2	TRBV5-4	TRBJ2-3	CASSFGLAGGPRTDTQYF	TGTGCCAGCAGCTTCGGACTAGCGGGGGGGCCGCGCACAGATACGCAGTATTTT
NA	TRBD2	TRBV27	TRBJ2-3	CASSLSSGGAYSTDTQYF	TGTGCCAGCAGTTTATCGAGCGGGGGGGCCTATAGCACAGATACGCAGTATTTT
NA	NA	TRBV5-1	TRBJ2-1	CASSLRDNEQFF	TGCGCCAGCAGCTTGCGGGACAATGAGCAGTTCTTC
NA	TRBD2	TRBV10-3	TRBJ2-1	CAIRGSRLAGAPDPYNEQFF	TGTGCCATCAGGGGATCTCGACTAGCGGGGGCCCCAGATCCCTACAATGAGCAGTTCTTC
NA	NA	TRBV19	TRBJ2-7	CASRATGGHEQYF	TGTGCCAGTAGGGCCACCGGGGGGCACGAGCAGTACTTC
NA	NA	TRBV4-2	TRBJ2-1	CASSQGSGGPSYNEQFF	TGTGCCAGCAGCCAAGGAAGCGGAGGGCCATCCTACAATGAGCAGTTCTTC
NA	TRBD1	TRBV14	TRBJ2-7	CASSQAGQGGYEQYF	TGTGCCAGCAGCCAAGCCGGACAGGGGGGGTACGAGCAGTACTTC
NA	TRBD1	TRBV28	TRBJ2-1	CASSILDRGYNEQFF	TGTGCCAGCAGTATACTTGACAGGGGCTACAATGAGCAGTTCTTC
few	NA	TRBV27	TRBJ2-7	CASSSRVYEQYF	TGTGCCAGCAGCTCCAGGGTTTACGAGCAGTACTTC
NA	NA	TRBV19	TRBJ2-5	CASSIGQDQETQYF	TGTGCCAGTAGTATAGGACAGGACCAAGAGACCCAGTACTTC
NA	TRBD1	TRBV7-9	TRBJ2-1	CASSPTGVGYNEQFF	TGTGCCAGCAGCCCAACAGGGGTAGGGTACAATGAGCAGTTCTTC
NA	NA	TRBV28	TRBJ1-6	CASSTSSYNSPLHF	TGTGCCAGCAGCACCAGTTCCTATAATTCACCCCTCCACTTT
once	TRBD2	TRBV19	TRBJ2-5	CASSSPGLAVETQYF	TGTGCCAGTAGTAGTCCGGGACTAGCCGTAGAGACCCAGTACTTC
NA	TRBD2	TRBV7-2	TRBJ2-3	CASSRAGTDTQYF	TGTGCCAGCAGCCGAGCGGGAACAGATACGCAGTATTTT
NA	TRBD1	TRBV4-1	TRBJ1-4	CASSQDLTGGREKLFF	TGCGCCAGCAGCCAAGATTTGACAGGGGGCAGGGAAAAACTGTTTTTT
once	NA	TRBV6-1	TRBJ1-5	CASSADRMGQPQHF	TGTGCCAGCAGTGCTGACAGGATGGGTCAGCCCCAGCATTTT
NA	NA	TRBV4-1	TRBJ1-1	CASSQLPDKDTEAFF	TGCGCCAGCAGCCAACTTCCGGACAAGGACACTGAAGCTTTCTTT
few	TRBD1	TRBV19	TRBJ1-1	CASSTDRGPTEAFF	TGTGCCAGTAGCACCGACAGGGGACCAACTGAAGCTTTCTTT
NA	NA	TRBV9	TRBJ1-1	CASSVSTRGTEAFF	TGTGCCAGCAGCGTATCGACTCGGGGCACTGAAGCTTTCTTT
NA	TRBD1	TRBV4-3	TRBJ1-2	CASSQVDRGHGYTF	TGCGCCAGCAGCCAAGTTGACAGGGGCCATGGCTACACCTTC
NA	NA	TRBV6-1	TRBJ1-2	CASNRTPFYYGYTF	TGTGCCAGCAACAGGACCCCCTTTTACTATGGCTACACCTTC
NA	TRBD1	TRBV10-3	TRBJ1-4	CAISESDRVGKLFF	TGTGCCATCAGTGAGTCTGACAGGGTCGGAAAACTGTTTTTT
NA	NA	TRBV7-9	TRBJ1-2	CASSFGEGYTF	TGTGCCAGCAGCTTCGGGGAGGGCTACACCTTC
NA	NA	TRBV7-9	TRBJ2-7	CASSSTGGSYEQYF	TGTGCCAGCAGCTCAACCGGGGGATCCTACGAGCAGTACTTC
few	NA	TRBV6-7	TRBJ2-1	CASSYLFKRGSYNEQFF	TGTGCCAGCAGTTACCTTTTCAAGAGGGGGTCCTACAATGAGCAGTTCTTC
NA	TRBD2	TRBV5-1	TRBJ2-7	CASSLEAGATHEQYF	TGCGCCAGCAGTTTAGAAGCGGGGGCCACTCACGAGCAGTACTTC
NA	TRBD2	TRBV5-4	TRBJ2-5	CASSLWGLAGGRGQETQYF	TGTGCCAGCAGCTTGTGGGGACTAGCGGGGGGCCGTGGACAAGAGACCCAGTACTTC
few	NA	TRBV30	TRBJ2-2	CAWSQSNTGELFF	TGTGCCTGGAGCCAGTCGAACACCGGGGAGCTGTTTTTT
NA	TRBD1	TRBV4-2	TRBJ1-2	CASSQGTGANGYTF	TGTGCCAGCAGCCAAGGGACAGGGGCAAATGGCTACACCTTC
NA	NA	TRBV6-6	TRBJ1-5	CASSWYRDNQPQHF	TGTGCCAGCAGTTGGTACAGGGACAATCAGCCCCAGCATTTT
NA	NA	TRBV5-6	TRBJ1-1	CASSLRGGTEAFF	TGTGCCAGCAGCTTACGGGGAGGCACTGAAGCTTTCTTT
NA	NA	TRBV5-1	TRBJ2-7	CASSPTESYEQYF	TGCGCCAGCAGCCCCACAGAGTCCTACGAGCAGTACTTC
once	TRBD2	TRBV10-3	TRBJ2-7	CAISVHYGGGGYEQYF	TGTGCCATCAGCGTGCACTACGGGGGGGGCGGTTATGAGCAGTACTTC